A selection of T cell receptor beta chains follows, all from one sample in a study of OX40 agonist ivuxolimab in advanced cancers. Generated by immunoSEQ multiplex PCR, the TCRdb table keeps only in-frame clones and is missing some. In the table there are under 70,000 clones, about 85% of which are singletons. The sequencing here drew on CD4+ or CD8+ T cells sorted from blood, taken in a trial of the OX40 agonist ivuxolimab. The receptors derive from an adult with an advanced solid tumor such as melanoma, head and neck, liver or kidney cancer. Each CDR3 is given without its conserved first and last residue.

j_call v_call cdr3_aa
TRBJ2-3 TRBV7-9 ASSLPRGTTDTQY
TRBJ1-4 TRBV18 ASSPFAPPGVNEKLF
TRBJ1-3 TRBV5-1 ASSPPRGAGNTIY
TRBJ2-3 TRBV5-1 ASSLILSGGTDTQY
TRBJ2-3 TRBV28 ASGAIEDRVKY
TRBJ2-1 TRBV19 ASSPSYNEQF
TRBJ1-3 TRBV2 ASRSDSSGNTIY
TRBJ1-4 TRBV6-1 ATILGGAGEKLF
TRBJ1-2 TRBV7-2 ASSPRGTGNYGYT
TRBJ1-3 TRBV5-5 ASSLTQGSGNTIY
TRBJ1-3 TRBV5-8 ASSPVGFSGNTIY
TRBJ2-2 TRBV5-6 ASSFQRTGFGGELF
TRBJ1-1 TRBV5-4 ASSVHRGPNTEAF
TRBJ2-1 TRBV18 ASSPPTYNEQF
TRBJ1-5 TRBV7-9 ASSFAGAGGQPQH
TRBJ1-5 TRBV7-2 ASSLVDGNNQPQH
TRBJ2-7 TRBV5-8 ASSHKGALNEQY
TRBJ2-5 TRBV6-1 ASSATGRETQY
TRBJ2-1 TRBV27 ASREQRVTYNEQF
TRBJ1-1 TRBV6-5 ASLGRNTEAF
TRBJ1-1 TRBV30 AWRSSNTEAF
TRBJ1-3 TRBV11-2 ASSRQGAGNTIY
TRBJ1-1 TRBV5-6 ASSSTGINTEAF
TRBJ2-1 TRBV29-1 SVEVLTSGSNEQF
TRBJ2-3 TRBV6-6 ACRGGQSTDTQY
TRBJ1-1 TRBV5-4 ASSLGLGEGTEAF
TRBJ2-7 TRBV28 ASSFVQGAYEQY
TRBJ2-2 TRBV11-3 ASSGAGRTTGELF
TRBJ1-2 TRBV29-1 SVEDRGTGTGGSGYT